These T cell receptor beta chains were read from a single sample in a study of beta chain features in type 1 diabetes. The protocol was immunoSEQ multiplex PCR, while the TCRdb copy is restricted to in-frame clones and leaves out a portion. The sample has about 700,000 clones; 13% are singletons. The specimen was naive CD4+ T cells from blood. The receptor source for this set is a man younger than 35 with type 1 diabetes. CDR3s include the opening cysteine and the closing phenylalanine or tryptophan. D genes are given only for firm matches. Where a row states a size, it is once, few, many or the class of an expanded clone; other rows omit it.

>few|TRBV10-3|TRBJ1-5|.
TGTGCCATCAGTCCCGGGACGGATGCAAATCAGCCCCAGCATTTT
CAISPGTDANQPQHF
>few|TRBV30|TRBJ2-7|.
TGTGCCTGGGGGGAAAGGAACCTGGACGAGCAGTACTTC
CAWGERNLDEQYF
>.|TRBV29-1|TRBJ1-2|TRBD1
TGCAGCGTAGGGACAGGGTATGGCTACACCTTC
CSVGTGYGYTF
>.|TRBV19|TRBJ1-2|.
TGTGCCAGTACCGGGCTTGGGGGCTACACCTTC
CASTGLGGYTF
>few|TRBV2|TRBJ1-4|.
TGTGCCAGCCGGTCCGACTACCCTGAAAAACTGTTTTTT
CASRSDYPEKLFF
>.|TRBV5-1|TRBJ2-7|.
TGCGCCAGCAGCTTGTCTGGGATCAACGAGCAGTACTTC
CASSLSGINEQYF
>.|TRBV2|TRBJ1-1|TRBD1
TGTGCCAGCAGTCACGACAGGGGGACGGACACTGAAGCTTTCTTT
CASSHDRGTDTEAFF
>.|TRBV19|TRBJ2-7|.
TGTGCCAGTAGAGGGGACGGATCCTACGAGCAGTACTTC
CASRGDGSYEQYF
>few|TRBV18|TRBJ1-3|.
TGTGCCAGCTCACCACCGGGGCAGCCTGGAAACACCATATATTTT
CASSPPGQPGNTIYF
>few|TRBV29-1|TRBJ1-1|TRBD1
TGCAGCGTTGAAGGCCGGACAGGGGTAATGAACACTGAAGCTTTCTTT
CSVEGRTGVMNTEAFF
>.|TRBV2|TRBJ2-7|TRBD2
TGTGCCAGCCTGGGACTAGCGGGGCACTACGAGCAGTACTTC
CASLGLAGHYEQYF
>few|TRBV7-3|TRBJ2-2|.
TGTGCCAGCAGCACTTCTCAAGGTTCAACCGGGGAGCTGTTTTTT
CASSTSQGSTGELFF
>few|TRBV18|TRBJ1-2|.
TGTGCCAGCTCCCAAGGGTATGGCTACACCTTC
CASSQGYGYTF
>few|TRBV6-5|TRBJ1-6|.
TGTGCCAGCAGTCCCCCCGGCTCACCCCTCCACTTT
CASSPPGSPLHF
>.|TRBV5-1|TRBJ2-5|.
TGCGCCAGCAGCTTTAGAGTAGCTCGGGAGACCCAGTACTTC
CASSFRVARETQYF
>.|TRBV27|TRBJ2-7|.
TGTGCCAGCAGATTACAGTTCGGCGTCTACGAGCAGTACTTC
CASRLQFGVYEQYF
>.|TRBV19|TRBJ1-5|.
TGTGCCAGTGATCGGGACGGATACAATCAGCCCCAGCATTTT
CASDRDGYNQPQHF
>.|TRBV7-9|TRBJ2-7|TRBD1
TGTGCCAGCAGCCAACGACAGGGCGGCGAGCAGTACTTC
CASSQRQGGEQYF
>once|TRBV6-1|TRBJ1-2|.
TGTGCCAGCAGTGATGCCAGGGTCGGGTATGGCTACACCTTC
CASSDARVGYGYTF
>.|TRBV2|TRBJ1-1|TRBD1
TGTGCCAGCACTCCTCGACAGGGGAGCACTGAAGCTTTCTTT
CASTPRQGSTEAFF
>.|TRBV19|TRBJ1-2|TRBD1
TGTGCCAGCCTGACTCCGGGACAGGTGGTCGCCACCTTC
CASLTPGQVVATF
>.|TRBV5-4|TRBJ1-4|TRBD1
TGTGCCAGCAGCCCCTGGACAGGAGGAAATGAAAAACTGTTTTTT
CASSPWTGGNEKLFF
>few|TRBV6-6|TRBJ2-1|.
TGTGCCAGCAGCCTACCACAGGATAAGCCGTTCTTC
CASSLPQDKPFF
>.|TRBV29-1|TRBJ1-3|TRBD1
TGCAGCGGAGCTGACAGGGGGCGGCGAGACACCATATATTTT
CSGADRGRRDTIYF
>.|TRBV19|TRBJ2-4|.
TGTGCCAGTTGTCCCGCAGGGACCAAAAACATTCAGTACTTC
CASCPAGTKNIQYF
>.|TRBV18|TRBJ1-1|TRBD1
TGTGCCAGCTCGGGACAGGGAGACACTGAAGCTTTCTTT
CASSGQGDTEAFF
>.|TRBV6-5|TRBJ1-2|.
TGTGCCAGCAGCCCGCGGAGGGAGGCTGGCTACACCTTC
CASSPRREAGYTF
>.|TRBV9|TRBJ1-1|TRBD1
TGTGCCAGCAGCCCCAAAGGGACAGGGTATACTGAAGCTTTCTTT
CASSPKGTGYTEAFF
>few|TRBV7-2|TRBJ1-1|.
TGTGCCAGCAGCTTTAGTGGGGGGAACACTGAAGCTTTCTTT
CASSFSGGNTEAFF
>few|TRBV7-8|TRBJ2-1|TRBD2
TGTGCCAGCAGTCAAAAAGGGACTAGTCCGTTGCAGTTCTTC
CASSQKGTSPLQFF
>few|TRBV4-1|TRBJ1-1|.
TGCGCCAGCAGCCAAGCCGGCGGGGGCGCATTGTCTGAAGCTTTCTTT
CASSQAGGGALSEAFF
>few|TRBV30|TRBJ1-1|TRBD1
TGTGCCTCCAGGGGGCTGTGGACTGAAGCTTTCTTT
CASRGLWTEAFF